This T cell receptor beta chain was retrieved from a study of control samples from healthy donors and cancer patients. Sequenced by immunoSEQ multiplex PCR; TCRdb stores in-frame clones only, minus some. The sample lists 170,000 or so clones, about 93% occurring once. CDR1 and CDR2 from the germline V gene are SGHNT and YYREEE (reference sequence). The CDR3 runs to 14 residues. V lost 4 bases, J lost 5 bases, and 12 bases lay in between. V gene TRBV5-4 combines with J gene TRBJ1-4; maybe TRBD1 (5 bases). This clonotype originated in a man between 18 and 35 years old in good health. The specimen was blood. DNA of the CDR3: TGTGCCAGCAGCGACGGGACGGTCAATGAAAAACTGTTTTTT. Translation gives CASSDGTVNEKLFF.